This TCR beta chain emerged from a study of cytomegalovirus exposure and HLA in healthy donors. PCR primers comprised 60 Vbeta and 13 Jbeta primers. The table came from immunoSEQ multiplex PCR; TCRdb's copy has only in-frame clones and leaves some out. The sample has 95,000 to 150,000 clones. Broader study findings: The study flagged approximately 180 TCR beta chains as cytomegalovirus-associated. Beyond CMV serostatus, there was no information to go on about immune exposure. In a later analysis, CMV-associated beta chains were mostly HLA-associated, it appeared.

CDR3 length equals 14 residues. Germline CDR1 MNHEY, CDR2 SVGAGI. J lost 6 bases, V lost 6 bases, and 9 bases had no gene match. In the case of this clone: Its antigen is undetermined.

The chain uses TRBV6-5 and TRBJ1-1; 8 nucleotides align to TRBD1. The sequence was obtained from a man aged 25-45 years in good health and CMV-seronegative. Sequenced input: PBMCs. The CDR3: CASSPGQGKSEAFF. In DNA, the CDR3 is TGTGCCAGCAGCCCAGGACAGGGAAAATCTGAAGCTTTCTTT.